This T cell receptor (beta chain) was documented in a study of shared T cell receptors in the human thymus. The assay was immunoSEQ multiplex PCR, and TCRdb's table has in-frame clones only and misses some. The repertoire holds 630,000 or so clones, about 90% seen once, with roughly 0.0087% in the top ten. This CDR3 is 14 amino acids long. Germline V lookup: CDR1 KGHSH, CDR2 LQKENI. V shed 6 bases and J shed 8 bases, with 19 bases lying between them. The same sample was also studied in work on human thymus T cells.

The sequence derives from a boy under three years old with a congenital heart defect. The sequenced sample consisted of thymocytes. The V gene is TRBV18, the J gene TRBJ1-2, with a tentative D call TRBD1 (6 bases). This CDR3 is CASSVLGGARGYTF. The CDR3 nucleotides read TGTGCCAGCTCCGTTCTCGGGGGGGCGAGAGGCTACACCTTC.